The rows below give T cell receptor beta chains drawn from one sample of a study of blood T cell repertoires in COVID-19. TCRdb keeps only in-frame clones here, not all; method: immunoSEQ multiplex PCR. The data show under 200,000 clones, with 70% to 80% seen just once and about 6.5% held by the top ten. The source material was peripheral blood. The receptors derive from a middle-aged woman with COVID-19, enrolled during active disease. The CDR3 runs from the conserved cysteine through the conserved F or W. The order of the fields is V gene, D gene, J gene, clone size, CDR3 protein, CDR3 DNA. The D gene is left open where the match is weak. Some rows mark clone size as missing; the rest say once, few, many or name a class of expanded clone.

V: TRBV3-1/TRBV3-2
D: TRBD1
J: TRBJ1-3
size: NA
CDR3: CASSPLTGGDSGNTIYF
DNA: TGTGCCAGCAGCCCGCTGACAGGGGGGGACTCTGGAAACACCATATATTTT

V: TRBV12-3/TRBV12-4
D: TRBD1
J: TRBJ2-7
size: NA
CDR3: CASRRQGLGQYF
DNA: TGTGCCAGCAGAAGACAGGGCTTGGGGCAGTACTTC

V: TRBV5-1
D: NA
J: TRBJ2-5
size: NA
CDR3: CASSLSQGKETQYF
DNA: TGCGCCAGCAGCTTGTCACAGGGTAAAGAGACCCAGTACTTC

V: TRBV9
D: TRBD2
J: TRBJ2-5
size: NA
CDR3: CASSVAKRGETQYF
DNA: TGTGCCAGCAGCGTAGCCAAGCGGGGGGAGACCCAGTACTTC

V: TRBV2
D: NA
J: TRBJ1-1
size: few
CDR3: CASSEEQGSFTEAFF
DNA: TGTGCCAGCAGTGAAGAGCAGGGATCGTTCACTGAAGCTTTCTTT

V: TRBV9
D: NA
J: TRBJ2-7
size: NA
CDR3: CASSVTTAPSYEQYF
DNA: TGTGCCAGCAGCGTGACGACAGCTCCCTCCTACGAGCAGTACTTC

V: TRBV6-2/TRBV6-3
D: NA
J: TRBJ2-7
size: NA
CDR3: CASSLLAYEQYF
DNA: TGTGCCAGCAGTCTGTTAGCCTACGAGCAGTACTTC

V: TRBV11-2
D: NA
J: TRBJ1-1
size: NA
CDR3: CASSLDLGANTEAFF
DNA: TGTGCCAGCAGCTTAGATTTGGGGGCGAACACTGAAGCTTTCTTT

V: TRBV5-1
D: NA
J: TRBJ1-3
size: NA
CDR3: CASSIYQGDAGNTIYF
DNA: TGCGCCAGCAGCATCTATCAGGGCGATGCTGGAAACACCATATATTTT

V: TRBV5-1
D: TRBD2
J: TRBJ2-1
size: once
CDR3: CASSQLSGGSYNEQFF
DNA: TGCGCCAGCAGCCAACTGAGCGGGGGCTCCTACAATGAGCAGTTCTTC

V: TRBV5-8
D: NA
J: TRBJ2-5
size: NA
CDR3: CASSLGAGSQETQYF
DNA: TGTGCCAGCAGCTTGGGGGCCGGGAGCCAAGAGACCCAGTACTTC

V: TRBV10-3
D: TRBD2
J: TRBJ2-3
size: NA
CDR3: CAISLRTSGGSTDTQYF
DNA: TGTGCCATCAGCCTTAGGACTAGCGGGGGAAGCACAGATACGCAGTATTTT

V: TRBV6-1
D: NA
J: TRBJ1-4
size: NA
CDR3: CASSEIRVGREKLFF
DNA: TGTGCCAGCAGTGAAATTAGGGTTGGGAGAGAAAAACTGTTTTTT

V: TRBV5-1
D: TRBD1
J: TRBJ1-1
size: few
CDR3: CASSLGQEGAFF
DNA: TGCGCCAGCAGCCTAGGACAGGAGGGAGCTTTCTTT

V: TRBV2
D: NA
J: TRBJ2-5
size: NA
CDR3: CASSFFQGWETQYF
DNA: TGTGCCAGCAGTTTCTTTCAGGGGTGGGAGACCCAGTACTTC

V: TRBV7-2
D: NA
J: TRBJ1-2
size: NA
CDR3: CASSLTAGYGYTF
DNA: TGTGCCAGCAGCTTAACGGCAGGCTATGGCTACACCTTC

V: TRBV7-9
D: NA
J: TRBJ1-2
size: NA
CDR3: CASSLATVHGYTF
DNA: TGTGCCAGCAGCTTAGCGACAGTGCATGGCTACACCTTC

V: TRBV5-4
D: NA
J: TRBJ2-5
size: NA
CDR3: CASSLGLEKETQYF
DNA: TGTGCCAGCAGCTTGGGGCTAGAGAAAGAGACCCAGTACTTC

V: TRBV6-1
D: NA
J: TRBJ2-1
size: NA
CDR3: CASSESTGLYNEQFF
DNA: TGTGCCAGCAGTGAAAGCACAGGATTATACAATGAGCAGTTCTTC

V: TRBV9
D: TRBD1
J: TRBJ2-7
size: NA
CDR3: CASSVTGTAYEQYF
DNA: TGTGCCAGCAGCGTCACCGGGACAGCCTACGAGCAGTACTTC

V: TRBV5-4
D: TRBD2
J: TRBJ2-3
size: NA
CDR3: CASSLRRASGPDTQYF
DNA: TGTGCCAGCAGCCTTAGGAGAGCTAGCGGTCCAGATACGCAGTATTTT

V: TRBV28
D: TRBD2
J: TRBJ2-7
size: NA
CDR3: CASILGTSGSYEQYF
DNA: TGTGCCAGCATTCTAGGGACTAGCGGGAGTTACGAGCAGTACTTC

V: TRBV5-6
D: TRBD1
J: TRBJ2-5
size: NA
CDR3: CASSLSTGIMETQYF
DNA: TGTGCCAGCAGCTTATCGACAGGGATAATGGAGACCCAGTACTTC

V: TRBV3-1/TRBV3-2
D: TRBD2
J: TRBJ2-3
size: NA
CDR3: CASSQGWLAGDTQYF
DNA: TGTGCCAGCAGCCAAGGTTGGCTAGCGGGAGATACGCAGTATTTT

V: TRBV30
D: TRBD1
J: TRBJ1-3
size: once
CDR3: CASRQGKTGNTIYF
DNA: TGTGCCTCAAGACAGGGAAAGACTGGAAACACCATATATTTT

V: TRBV20-1
D: NA
J: TRBJ2-6
size: NA
CDR3: CSASTGQYSGANVLTF
DNA: TGCAGTGCTAGTACTGGACAGTACTCTGGGGCCAACGTCCTGACTTTC

V: TRBV2
D: TRBD2
J: TRBJ2-1
size: NA
CDR3: CASSEPSGNNEQFF
DNA: TGTGCCAGCTCAGAGCCTAGCGGGAACAATGAGCAGTTCTTC

V: TRBV4-1
D: TRBD1
J: TRBJ1-6
size: NA
CDR3: CASSQGGQGFYNSPLHF
DNA: TGCGCCAGCAGCCAAGGGGGACAGGGATTCTATAATTCACCCCTCCACTTT

V: TRBV4-1
D: NA
J: TRBJ1-5
size: NA
CDR3: CASSQTVLRGPQPQHF
DNA: TGCGCCAGCAGCCAGACCGTCCTCAGGGGTCCCCAGCCCCAGCATTTT